This T cell receptor beta chain derives from a study of shared clonotypes between healthy human individuals. Naive CD8 cells were CD45RO-negative, positively selected for CCR7, excluding terminally differentiated effector memory CD45RA+ cells. The data were produced by immunoSEQ multiplex PCR, yet TCRdb's version contains in-frame clones alone and is incomplete. The sample contains under 2,000,000 clones, about 95% of which appear only once. General study findings and limits: Clonotypes that were shared across a handful of donors made up 4% to 6% of naive CD4 clonotypes.

Details on this clone: Its antigen remains unknown.

CDR3 length: 18 amino acids. CDR1 and CDR2 from the germline V gene are SGHAT and FQNNGV. V shed 1 base, J shed 3 bases, and the junction held 10 bases outside the gene matches. Sample: naive CD8+ T cells sorted from blood. The chain couples TRBV11-2 to TRBJ2-5, with 11 bases identical to TRBD2. The sequence came from a man aged 18-30 years in good health. The CDR3 spells CASSLGWLAGGPEETQYF. As DNA, the CDR3 is TGTGCCAGCAGCTTAGGGTGGCTAGCGGGGGGACCCGAAGAGACCCAGTACTTC. Using reference TRBV11-2 and TRBJ2-5 for the parts outside the CDR3, the full variable domain is EAGVAQSPRYKIIEKRQSVAFWCNPISGHATLYWYQQILGQGPKLLIQFQNNGVVDDSQLPKDRFSAERLKGVDSTLKIQPAKLEDSAVYLCASSLGWLAGGPEETQYFGPGTRLLVL.